This T cell receptor (beta chain) stems from a study of blood T cell repertoires in COVID-19. Overall study context: Researchers got acute and convalescent COVID-19 samples from the United States, Italy and Spain. T cells, B-cell-depleted T cells, or PBMCs supplied cDNA or gDNA.

The germline V gene encodes CDR1 SNHLY and CDR2 FYNNEI. Trimming cost V 1 base and J 0 bases, with 16 bases left between them. The CDR3 totals 18 residues. Original processing notes: Amplification with reference gene primers provided the estimates of nucleated cell counts. Measured with immunoSEQ multiplex PCR; TCRdb has only the in-frame clones, and not every one. That table is the source of V, J and clone size, and D and trimming were worked out from the DNA. The profile shows roughly 200,000 clones, about 90% of them singletons. V usage is TRBV2 and J usage is TRBJ1-5; D is uncertain. The specimen sequenced was peripheral blood. The origin of this receptor is a young man with active or convalescent COVID-19. CDR3 amino acids: CASSEGRGYGYSNQPQHF. The CDR3, as DNA: TGTGCCAGCAGTGAAGGGAGAGGTTATGGCTATAGCAATCAGCCCCAGCATTTT. The full variable domain, rest sourced from reference TRBV2 and TRBJ1-5, is EPEVTQTPSHQVTQMGQEVILRCVPISNHLYFYWYRQILGQKVEFLVSFYNNEISEKSEIFDDQFSVERPDGSNFTLKIRSTKLEDSAMYFCASSEGRGYGYSNQPQHFGDGTRLSIL.